Presented here are 23 T cell receptor beta chains from one specimen sequenced in a study of T-cell memory formation after mild COVID-19. TCRdb processed the 5' RACE reads anew with MiXCR; each CDR3 protein has one entry. Counted here are about 38,000 distinct CDR3 sequences, about 10% occurring once; the ten biggest clones make up around 30%. The specimen was PBMCs or a T cell subset sorted from them (not recorded which). The receptor source for this set is a man between 18 and 35 years old who had mild COVID-19 (a few samples of this study predate the infection). Cell type and time point are not known.

The chain has TRBV7-2 and TRBJ2-3, with D perhaps matching TRBD1 (6 bases). V was clipped by 2 bases and J by 4 bases, with 10 bases between them. The CDR3 extends over 14 amino acids. The V gene's germline CDR1 is SGHTA and CDR2 FQGNSA. The CDR3 is CASSLHRAPDTQYF. The CDR3 bases are TGTGCCAGCAGCTTACACAGGGCGCCAGATACGCAGTATTTT.

This clonotype appeared many times. V gene TRBV4-3 combines with J gene TRBJ1-6; 11 bases align to TRBD1. Germline trimming cut 1 base from V and 9 bases from J; bases unmatched to any gene: 8. The CDR3 extends over 17 amino acids. CDR1 and CDR2 (germline): LGHNA, YSLEER. This CDR3 is CASSQGLKGTGGSPLHF. CDR3 DNA sequence: TGCGCCAGCAGCCAAGGCCTCAAAGGGACAGGGGGTTCACCCCTCCACTTT.

Many counts were recorded for this clonotype. The rearrangement links TRBV2 to TRBJ2-3; tentative D call: TRBD2 (5 bases). CDR1 and CDR2 (germline): SNHLY, FYNNEI. The CDR3 totals 14 residues. V gave up 6 bases and J gave up 2 bases, with 12 bases separating them. The CDR3 bases are TGTGCCAGCAGGCGGACTTCCAACACAGATACGCAGTATTTT. Its translation is CASRRTSNTDTQYF.

This clonotype occurred many times. The gene calls are TRBV7-2 and TRBJ2-5, with D possibly TRBD1 on 5 matching bases. V gave up 5 bases and J gave up 5 bases, with 9 bases separating them. Germline loops: CDR1 SGHTA, CDR2 FQGNSA. CDR3 length equals 12 residues. CDR3 residues: CASSPPGETQYF. CDR3 DNA sequence: TGTGCCAGCAGCCCGCCAGGGGAGACCCAGTACTTC.

This clonotype occurred many times. The rearrangement joins TRBV7-2 to TRBJ1-1, with D tentatively TRBD1 (5 bases). This CDR3 is 13 amino acids long. The germline CDR1 and CDR2 sequences are SGHTA and FQGNSA. The germline V and J ends were trimmed by 1 base and 6 bases, with 9 bases remaining between them. This chain's CDR3 is CASSLVRDSEAFF. The CDR3 nucleotides are TGTGCCAGCAGCTTAGTACGGGACTCTGAAGCTTTCTTT.

This clonotype showed up many times. The rearrangement joins TRBV27 to TRBJ2-1; D remains ambiguous. Trimming left V 6 bases short and J 6 bases short, with 18 bases between. This CDR3 has 15 residues. In germline, CDR1 is MNHEY, CDR2 SMNVEV (reference sequence). The CDR3 DNA sequence: TGTGCCAGCAGCACCCGATTCCTCTGGGGCAATGAGCAGTTCTTC. It translates to CASSTRFLWGNEQFF.

This clonotype was seen at least ten times. The gene calls are TRBV7-2 and TRBJ2-3; D is unclear. The CDR3 spans 15 residues. Germline lookup yields CDR1 SGHTA and CDR2 FQGNSA. The V end was cut by 7 bases, the J end by 0 bases, with 14 bases between. The CDR3 coding sequence is TGTGCCAGCACCACGAATAACCCTAGCACAGATACGCAGTATTTT. Its translation: CASTTNNPSTDTQYF.

This clonotype showed up many times. The rearrangement links TRBV5-1 to TRBJ2-3; D unresolved. There are 14 residues in the CDR3. CDR1 is SGHRS, CDR2 YFSETQ, per germline. Trimming took 4 bases from V and 2 from J, leaving 11 bases between them. The CDR3 DNA follows: TGCGCCAGCAGCGTCGTAGATCACACAGATACGCAGTATTTT. Its translation: CASSVVDHTDTQYF.

This clonotype occurred many times. The chain carries TRBV6-2 or TRBV6-3 and TRBJ2-1; TRBD2 is a possible D gene (6 bases). The ends were cut back, 6 bases at V and 9 bases at J, with 21 bases in the middle. This CDR3 is 15 amino acids long. The germline gives CDR1 MNHEY, CDR2 SVGEGT. The CDR3 DNA is TGTGCCAGCAGCCAACAGGAACGACCAGCGGGTGAGCAGTTCTTC. It is translated as CASSQQERPAGEQFF.

This clonotype has a count of ten or more. The chain uses TRBV29-1 and TRBJ2-7; 8 nucleotides align to TRBD1. This CDR3 region has 12 residues. V shed 3 bases and J 5 bases; nucleotides not matched to a gene: 3. Germline V gives CDR1 SQVTM, CDR2 ANQGSEA. The DNA for the CDR3 is TGCAGCGTTGACGACAGGGGCGACGAGCAGTACTTC. This codes for CSVDDRGDEQYF.

This clonotype appeared many times. The J gene is TRBJ1-1, the V gene TRBV12-3 or TRBV12-4; D gene unclear. The CDR3 loop spans 12 amino acids. Trimming removed 2 bases from V and 7 bases from J, with 8 bases in between. This CDR3 reads CASSLFLGEAFF. The CDR3 nucleotides read TGTGCCAGCAGTTTATTTCTCGGTGAAGCTTTCTTT.

This clonotype was seen many times. The chain couples TRBV9 to TRBJ1-1, with unresolved D. V dropped 2 bases and J dropped 5 bases, with 10 bases sitting between them. CDR1 and CDR2 from the germline V gene are SGDLS and YYNGEE. The CDR3 sequence is 13 residues long. This CDR3 is CASSVAPRTEAFF. The CDR3 DNA follows: TGTGCCAGCAGCGTCGCCCCACGGACTGAAGCTTTCTTT.

The J gene is TRBJ1-6, the V gene TRBV19, with D unclear. V was cut by 0 bases and J by 9 bases, with 18 bases left in between. This CDR3 has 17 amino acids. Germline V lookup: CDR1 LNHDA, CDR2 SQIVND (reference sequence). The CDR3: CASSIDLAGGLASPLHF. The CDR3 coding sequence is TGTGCCAGTAGTATAGATCTGGCCGGCGGTCTCGCTTCACCCCTCCACTTT.

The CDR3 loop is CASRKKVVGATSSDEQYF. CDR3 DNA: TGTGCCAGCAGGAAAAAGGTCGTCGGGGCAACCTCTAGCGACGAGCAGTACTTC. V usage is TRBV11-1 and J usage is TRBJ2-7; tentatively, D is TRBD2 (6 bases). CDR1 SGHAT and CDR2 FQDESV come from the germline V gene (reference sequence). The CDR3 covers 18 residues. Trimming took off 6 bases at V and 5 bases at J, with 29 bases between the two ends.

This clonotype was recorded a few times. The V gene is TRBV15, the J gene TRBJ1-2; 7 nucleotides match TRBD1. With V trimmed by 1 base and J by 6 bases, 8 bases remained unmatched. This CDR3 region has 15 residues. From germline, CDR1 is LNHNV and CDR2 YYDKDF (reference sequence). As DNA, the CDR3 is TGTGCCACCAGCAGAGTGGGAGGGACAGTAGATGGCTACACCTTC. As protein: CATSRVGGTVDGYTF.

With regard to this clonotype: One base away lies a much larger clone, so this may be a sequencing read error. V and J are TRBV7-3 and TRBJ2-2; D not resolved. V shed 6 bases and J shed 0 bases, with 2 bases lying between them. Germline CDR1 reads SGHTA; CDR2 reads FQGTGA. The CDR3 spans 12 residues. The CDR3 protein is CASRPNTGELFF. The DNA of the CDR3 is TGTGCCAGCAGGCCGAACACCGGGGAGCTGTTTTTT. The whole variable domain, remainder taken from reference TRBV7-3 and TRBJ2-2, is GAGVSQTPSNKVTEKGKYVELRCDPISGHTALYWYRQSLGQGPEFLIYFQGTGAADDSGLPNDRFFAVRPEGSVSTLKIQRTERGDSAVYLCASRPNTGELFFGEGSRLTVL.

This clonotype was picked up many times. As DNA, the CDR3 is TGTGCCAGCAGTTTCGATCGCAATCAGCCCCAGCATTTT. Translation gives CASSFDRNQPQHF. The V gene is TRBV12-3 or TRBV12-4, the J gene TRBJ1-5; D unclear. The CDR3 is 13 residues long. The V end lost 3 bases, the J end lost 2 bases, and 5 bases lay between the germline ends.

This clonotype was recorded at least ten times. CDR3 protein: CASSPLGISYEQYF. The CDR3 region has the DNA TGTGCCAGCAGCCCCCTAGGGATCTCCTACGAGCAGTACTTC. V and J are TRBV5-6 and TRBJ2-7, with D unclear. Germline V lookup: CDR1 SGHDT, CDR2 YYEEEE. This CDR3 is built from 14 residues. The V end lost 4 bases, the J end lost 0 bases, and 11 bases lay between the germline ends.

This clonotype was seen at least ten times. The chain links TRBV5-1 to TRBJ2-7; D possibly corresponds to TRBD1 (6 bases). The CDR3 has 13 amino acids. Germline CDR1 SGHRS, CDR2 YFSETQ. V lost 4 bases to trimming and J lost 6 bases, with 14 bases between them. The DNA of the CDR3 is TGCGCCAGCAGCGTAAGACAGGTCCGCGAGCAGTACGTC. Translating it yields CASSVRQVREQYV.

In this sample, this clonotype turned up many times. The chain couples TRBV5-1 to TRBJ2-3, with TRBD2 matching 9 bases. Trimming at V came to 7 bases and at J to 3 bases, leaving 6 bases not matched to a gene. From germline, CDR1 is SGHRS and CDR2 YFSETQ. This CDR3 is built from 14 residues. The DNA for the CDR3 is TGCGCCAGCGGGCTAGCGGGGCCAACAGATACGCAGTATTTT. Translation: CASGLAGPTDTQYF.

This clonotype has a count of ten or more. The J gene is TRBJ2-3, the V gene TRBV5-1; a weak D match, TRBD1 (5 bases). CDR1 SGHRS and CDR2 YFSETQ come from the germline V gene. V dropped 0 bases and J dropped 6 bases, with 5 bases sitting between them. The CDR3 spans 12 residues. The CDR3 nucleotides read TGCGCCAGCAGCTTGGACAGGGATACGCAGTATTTT. The encoded protein is CASSLDRDTQYF.

This clonotype was recorded at least ten times. The V and J genes are TRBV12-3 or TRBV12-4 and TRBJ2-5, with 8 bases that match TRBD1. V gave up 3 bases and J gave up 4 bases; unmatched junction bases: 4. This CDR3 contains 14 residues. In DNA form, the CDR3 reads TGTGCCAGCAGTTTCAGGGGGCAGAGAGAGACCCAGTACTTC. Its translation is CASSFRGQRETQYF.

This clonotype was detected many times. The chain combines TRBV6-5 with TRBJ2-7; maybe TRBD1 (6 bases). The CDR3 consists of 13 residues. Per germline, CDR1 MNHEY and CDR2 SVGAGI. V was clipped by 5 bases and J by 0 bases, with 8 bases between them. The chain's CDR3 is CASSTGYSYEQYF. The CDR3 DNA reads TGTGCCAGCAGTACAGGGTACTCCTACGAGCAGTACTTC.